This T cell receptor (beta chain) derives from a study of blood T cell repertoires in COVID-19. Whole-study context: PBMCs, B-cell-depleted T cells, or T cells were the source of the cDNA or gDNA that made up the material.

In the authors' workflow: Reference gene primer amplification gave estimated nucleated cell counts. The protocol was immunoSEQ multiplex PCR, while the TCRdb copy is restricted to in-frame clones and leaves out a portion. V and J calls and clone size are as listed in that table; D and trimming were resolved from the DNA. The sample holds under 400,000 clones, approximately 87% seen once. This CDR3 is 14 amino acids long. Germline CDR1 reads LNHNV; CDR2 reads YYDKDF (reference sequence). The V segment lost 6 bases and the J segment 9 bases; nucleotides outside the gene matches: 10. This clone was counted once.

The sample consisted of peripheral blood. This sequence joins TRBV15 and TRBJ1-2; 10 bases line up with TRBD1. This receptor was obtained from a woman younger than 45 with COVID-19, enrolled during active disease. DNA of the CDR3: TGTGCCACCAGGATGGACAGGGGGTACCCCAGCTACACCTTC. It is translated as CATRMDRGYPSYTF.